The sequence of this T cell receptor beta chain was determined in a study of siplizumab effects on memory and regulatory T cells. Germline trimming cut 10 bases from V and 6 bases from J; bases unmatched to any gene: 8. CDR1 and CDR2 (germline): SGHNT, YYREEE (reference sequence). The CDR3 totals 13 residues. Findings of the study overall: Significantly reduced by siplizumab was the cumulative frequency of alloreactive sequences, namely those traceable to unstimulated CD4+ memory cells. The alloreactive clones that mapped to unstimulated subsets made up only a minor fraction.

In regard to this clone: Its antigen is as yet unknown.

Every sample had some 99,000 of its TCR templates assayed. Sequencing used immunoSEQ multiplex PCR; TCRdb keeps in-frame clones, though not all of them. Of some 100,000 clones listed, about 91% are singletons. The TCR comes from a human donor in good health. Sample: Tregs sorted from blood. The chain has TRBV5-4 and TRBJ2-1; 9 nucleotides agree with TRBD2. The CDR3 loop is CAWDSGRTNEQFF. The DNA of the CDR3 is TGTGCCTGGGATAGCGGGAGAACCAATGAGCAGTTCTTC.